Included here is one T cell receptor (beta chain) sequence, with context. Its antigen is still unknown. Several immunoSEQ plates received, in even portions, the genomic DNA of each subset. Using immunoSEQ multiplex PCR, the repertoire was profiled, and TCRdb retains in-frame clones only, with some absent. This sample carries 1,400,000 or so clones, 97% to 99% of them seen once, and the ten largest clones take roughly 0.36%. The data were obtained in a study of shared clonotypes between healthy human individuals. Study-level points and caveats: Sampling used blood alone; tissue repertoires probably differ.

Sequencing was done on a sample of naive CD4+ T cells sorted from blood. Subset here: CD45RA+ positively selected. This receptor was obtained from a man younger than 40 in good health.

Here the CDR3 DNA reads TGTGCCAGCAGTGCTTTGGGAATTTCCTACAATGAGCAGTTCTTC. It is translated as CASSALGISYNEQFF. The chain links TRBV25-1 to TRBJ2-1; D call uncertain. V was cut by 4 bases and J by 1 base, with 11 bases left in between. CDR1 and CDR2 (germline): MGHDK, SYGVNS. The CDR3 loop spans 15 amino acids. Together with reference TRBV25-1 and TRBJ2-1, the CDR3 gives the full variable domain: EADIYQTPRYLVIGTGKKITLECSQTMGHDKMYWYQQDPGMELHLIHYSYGVNSTEKGDLSSESTVSRIRTEHFPLTLESARPSHTSQYLCASSALGISYNEQFFGPGTRLTVL.